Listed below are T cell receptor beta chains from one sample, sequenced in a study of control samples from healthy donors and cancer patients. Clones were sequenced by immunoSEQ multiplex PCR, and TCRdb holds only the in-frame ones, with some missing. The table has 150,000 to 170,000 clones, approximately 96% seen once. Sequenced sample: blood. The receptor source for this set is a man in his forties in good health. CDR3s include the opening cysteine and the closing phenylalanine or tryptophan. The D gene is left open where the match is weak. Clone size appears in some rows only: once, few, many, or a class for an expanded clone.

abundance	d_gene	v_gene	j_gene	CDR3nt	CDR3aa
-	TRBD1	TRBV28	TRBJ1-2	TGTGCCAGCAGTAGAGCAGGGGGCTCATATGGCTACACCTTC	CASSRAGGSYGYTF
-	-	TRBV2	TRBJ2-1	TGTGCCGGCTCTTGGAGCTCCTACAATGAGCAGTTCTTC	CAGSWSSYNEQFF
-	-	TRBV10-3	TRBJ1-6	TGTGCCATCAGGGAGGGCTATTATAATTCACCCCTCCACTTT	CAIREGYYNSPLHF
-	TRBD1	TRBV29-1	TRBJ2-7	TGCGCGTCGATGGGGACAGCCTACGAGCAGTACTTC	CASMGTAYEQYF
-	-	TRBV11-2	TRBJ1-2	TGTGCCAGCAGCCTTACCGGGACAACTGGCTACACCTTC	CASSLTGTTGYTF
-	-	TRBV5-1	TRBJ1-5	TGCGCCAGCAGCTTGGCTCCGGGACTAAATCAGCCCCAGCATTTT	CASSLAPGLNQPQHF
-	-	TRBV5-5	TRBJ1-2	TGTGCCAGCAGCTTGGTCGACAAACGAGGGTATGGCTACACCTTC	CASSLVDKRGYGYTF
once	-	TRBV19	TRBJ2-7	TGTGCCAGTAGTATAATGGGGCAGGGGATGTCCTACGAGCAGTACTTC	CASSIMGQGMSYEQYF
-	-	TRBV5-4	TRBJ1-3	TGTGCCAGCAGCTCGGACCCTGGAAACACCATATATTTT	CASSSDPGNTIYF
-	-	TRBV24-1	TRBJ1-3	TGTGCCACCAGTGATTCGCGAAGGGGCTCTGGAAACACCATATATTTT	CATSDSRRGSGNTIYF
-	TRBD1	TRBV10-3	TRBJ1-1	TGTGCCATCAGACGACAGGGGCAGGACACTGAAGCTTTCTTT	CAIRRQGQDTEAFF
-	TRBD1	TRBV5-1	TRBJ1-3	TGCGCCAGCAGCCGGACAGGATCTGGAAACACCATATATTTT	CASSRTGSGNTIYF
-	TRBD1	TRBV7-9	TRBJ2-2	TGTGCCTCCCCGAGGGGGCCCGACACCGGGGAGCTGTTTTTT	CASPRGPDTGELFF
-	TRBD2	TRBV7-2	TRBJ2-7	TGTGCCAGCAGCTTAGTAGGCAGCGGGGGGCAATACGAGCAGTACTTC	CASSLVGSGGQYEQYF
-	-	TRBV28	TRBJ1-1	TGTGCCAGCAGAGACAGGTTTGGTACTGAAGCTTTCTTT	CASRDRFGTEAFF
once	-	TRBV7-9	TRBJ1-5	TGTGCCAGCAGCTTAGGTCCTGACCAGCCCCAGCATTTT	CASSLGPDQPQHF
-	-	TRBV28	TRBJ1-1	TGTGCCAGCAGATCCCACGGGGTCAGGGCGAACACTGAAGCTTTCTTT	CASRSHGVRANTEAFF
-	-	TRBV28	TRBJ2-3	TGTGCCGGTCGACAGGCTACAGGAGATACGCAGTATTTT	CAGRQATGDTQYF
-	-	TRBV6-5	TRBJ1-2	TGTGCCAGCGCTGGAGGGGCCGTCTATGGCTACACCTTC	CASAGGAVYGYTF
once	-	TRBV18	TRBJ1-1	TGTGCCAGCTCACCACGGGAGGGGGGGCGAAACACTGAAGCTTTCTTT	CASSPREGGRNTEAFF
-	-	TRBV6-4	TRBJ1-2	TGTGCCAGCAGAGGGCCCGGATATGGCTACACCTTC	CASRGPGYGYTF
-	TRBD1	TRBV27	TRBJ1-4	TGTGCCAGCAGTTTATCCGGACAGGGTGGCGAAAAACTGTTTTTT	CASSLSGQGGEKLFF
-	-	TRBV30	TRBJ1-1	TGTGCCTGGAGTGTAACCGGGTTTCACACTGAAGCTTTCTTT	CAWSVTGFHTEAFF
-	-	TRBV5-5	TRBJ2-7	TGTGCCAGCAGCTTGGGGGGTCCCCCCTACGAGCAGTACTTC	CASSLGGPPYEQYF
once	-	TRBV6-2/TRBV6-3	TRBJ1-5	TGTGCCAGCAGTTGGGGTGGCAATCAGCCCCAGCATTTT	CASSWGGNQPQHF
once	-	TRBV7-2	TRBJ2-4	TGTGCCAGCAGCTTGACGGGGCCGGGAGACATTCAGTACTTC	CASSLTGPGDIQYF
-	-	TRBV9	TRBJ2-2	TGTGCCAGCAGCCCCCGGGGTAGCGATACCGGGGAGCTGTTTTTT	CASSPRGSDTGELFF
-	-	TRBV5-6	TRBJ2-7	TGTGCCAGCAGCTTGCGGGCCGGCTACTCCTCCTACGAGCAGTACTTC	CASSLRAGYSSYEQYF
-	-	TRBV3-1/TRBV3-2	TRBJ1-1	TGTGCCAGCAGCGCGGACATTAACACTGAAGCTTTCTTT	CASSADINTEAFF
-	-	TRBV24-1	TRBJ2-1	TGTGCCACCAGTGACAAAGGACAGAAACTCAATGAGCAGTTCTTC	CATSDKGQKLNEQFF
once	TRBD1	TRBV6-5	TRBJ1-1	TGTGCCACCAACCCACAGGGGGCGGGGAACACTGAAGCTTTCTTT	CATNPQGAGNTEAFF
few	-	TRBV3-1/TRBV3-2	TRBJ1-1	TGTGCCAGCAGCCAAGAATGGCGAAACACTGAAGCTTTCTTT	CASSQEWRNTEAFF
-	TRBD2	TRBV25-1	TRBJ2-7	TGTGCCAGCAGTTATGGGACTACCTACGAGCAGTACTTC	CASSYGTTYEQYF
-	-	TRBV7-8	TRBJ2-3	TGTGCCAGCAGCTATCGGGACATGGGTTTCGGCACAGATACGCAGTATTTT	CASSYRDMGFGTDTQYF
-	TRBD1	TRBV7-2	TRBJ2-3	TGTGCCAGCAGCTACGGGACAGGCCCGGATACGCAGTATTTT	CASSYGTGPDTQYF
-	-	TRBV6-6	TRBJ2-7	TGTGCCAGCAGCCGAATACTGGGGGGACCCTACGAGCAGTACTTC	CASSRILGGPYEQYF
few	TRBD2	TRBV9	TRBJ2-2	TGTGCCGCGCCGGGAGCGGGGGCCTCATATAACACCGGGGAGCTGTTTTTT	CAAPGAGASYNTGELFF
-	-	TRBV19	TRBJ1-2	TGTGCCAGTAGTCCCCGAGGGGACACCCTCTATGGCTACACCTTC	CASSPRGDTLYGYTF
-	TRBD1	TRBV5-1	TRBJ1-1	TGCGCCAGCAGCTTGACAGGGGGCCTTACCATGAACACTGAAGCTTTCTTT	CASSLTGGLTMNTEAFF
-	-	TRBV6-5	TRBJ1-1	TGTGCCAGCAGTTACTCGCGGAGGGAAGGGCACACTGAAGCTTTCTTT	CASSYSRREGHTEAFF
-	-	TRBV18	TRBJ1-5	TGTGCCAGCTCACCGACAGGTCCCAACCAGCCCCAGCATTTT	CASSPTGPNQPQHF
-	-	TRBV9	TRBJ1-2	TGTGCCAGCAGCCCCAGACAGACCCCCTCTGGCTACACCTTC	CASSPRQTPSGYTF
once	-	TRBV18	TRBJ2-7	TGTGCCAGCTCACGGGAAGGGACACGAACCTACGAGCAGTACTTC	CASSREGTRTYEQYF
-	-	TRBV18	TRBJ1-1	TGTGCCAGCTCACTAAGTCAGGGTTTGGGGAACACTGAAGCTTTCTTT	CASSLSQGLGNTEAFF
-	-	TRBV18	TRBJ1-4	TGTGCCAGCTCATGGGGGGCTGGTGAAAAACTGTTTTTT	CASSWGAGEKLFF
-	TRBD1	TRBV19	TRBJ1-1	TGTGCCAGTAGGGGGACAGGGGGTTTCACTGAAGCTTTCTTT	CASRGTGGFTEAFF
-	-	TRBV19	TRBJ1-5	TGTGCCAGTAACCCCAGGGAGAGGGGCAATCAGCCCCAGCATTTT	CASNPRERGNQPQHF
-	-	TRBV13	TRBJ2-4	TGTGCCAGCAGCCGAAGAGGGACGGGTAACATTCAGTACTTC	CASSRRGTGNIQYF
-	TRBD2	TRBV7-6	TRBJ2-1	TGTGCCAGCAGCCGTGCCGGGGAGGGGCACAATGAGCAGTTCTTC	CASSRAGEGHNEQFF